The 23 T cell receptor beta chains below all came from one sample that was sequenced in a study of monozygotic twins with cystic fibrosis. The repertoire was sequenced with immunoSEQ multiplex PCR; TCRdb's copy has only in-frame clones and lacks some. The sample consists of tens of thousands of clones, about 96% of them appearing once. The sample consisted of blood. The receptors here all came from a girl aged 2-9 years with cystic fibrosis.

This chain joins TRBV9 and TRBJ1-5, with D perhaps TRBD1 (5 bases). Trimming stripped 3 bases from V and 4 bases from J, with 14 bases between. The CDR3 extends over 15 amino acids. Germline lookup yields CDR1 SGDLS and CDR2 YYNGEE. The CDR3 coding sequence is TGTGCCAGCAGCGCGCGGGACGCCACAAATCAGCCCCAGCATTTT. Encoded protein: CASSARDATNQPQHF.

A single count supports this clone. The rearrangement joins TRBV28 to TRBJ2-1, with D maybe TRBD2 (6 bases). The germline gives CDR1 MDHEN, CDR2 SYDVKM. V was pared by 3 bases and J by 0 bases, with 12 bases between. The CDR3 is made up of 16 amino acids. CDR3 region: CASSFDLGSSYNEQFF. CDR3 in DNA: TGTGCCAGCAGTTTTGATCTCGGGAGCTCCTACAATGAGCAGTTCTTC. Full variable domain (missing parts from reference TRBV28 and TRBJ2-1): DVKVTQSSRYLVKRTGEKVFLECVQDMDHENMFWYRQDPGLGLRLIYFSYDVKMKEKGDIPEGYSVSREKKERFSLILESASTNQTSMYLCASSFDLGSSYNEQFFGPGTRLTVL.

The chain combines TRBV9 with TRBJ2-7, with 9 nucleotides matching TRBD2. The V segment lost 0 bases and the J segment 0 bases; nucleotides outside the gene matches: 1. The CDR3 contains 15 residues. Germline CDR1 reads SGDLS; CDR2 reads YYNGEE. The CDR3 here is CASSVGLAASYEQYF. In DNA, the CDR3 is TGTGCCAGCAGCGTAGGACTAGCGGCCTCCTACGAGCAGTACTTC.

V gene TRBV6-5 combines with J gene TRBJ1-5; 9 positions agree with TRBD1. CDR3 size: 14 residues. Losses at the gene ends were 6 bases for V and 5 bases for J; bases not matched to a gene: 5. Germline-derived CDR1 and CDR2 are MNHEY and SVGAGI. The CDR3 sequence: CASSQGQGHQPQHF. In nucleotides, the CDR3 is TGTGCCAGCAGCCAGGGACAGGGCCATCAGCCCCAGCATTTT.

The chain couples TRBV7-8 to TRBJ1-3, with TRBD1 matching 7 bases. The CDR3 has 17 residues. Losses at the gene ends were 2 bases for V and 4 bases for J; bases not matched to a gene: 11. Germline V CDR1 and CDR2: SGHVS, FQNEAQ. The DNA for the CDR3 is TGTGCCAGCAGCTTAAGTCAGGGGGTGTCTATCGGAAACACCATATATTTT. Encoded protein: CASSLSQGVSIGNTIYF.

The chain combines TRBV28 with TRBJ2-1, with TRBD2 matching over 8 bases. Germline-derived CDR1 and CDR2 are MDHEN and SYDVKM. The CDR3 is 17 amino acids. V shed 3 bases, J shed 0 bases, and the junction held 7 bases outside the gene matches. CDR3 amino acids: CASSLDGRAFSYNEQFF. The CDR3 DNA is TGTGCCAGCAGTTTGGACGGGAGGGCCTTCTCCTACAATGAGCAGTTCTTC.

The rearrangement links TRBV5-1 to TRBJ2-3; D not certain. From germline, CDR1 is SGHRS and CDR2 YFSETQ. The ends were cut back, 4 bases at V and 0 bases at J, with 15 bases in the middle. The CDR3 is 16 amino acids. CDR3 DNA: TGCGCCAGCAGCCGCCAAGGACCGGCTAGCACAGATACGCAGTATTTT. Its translation is CASSRQGPASTDTQYF.

The chain uses TRBV4-1 and TRBJ2-1, with unresolved D. The CDR3 loop spans 16 amino acids. V lost 4 bases and J 0 bases, leaving 13 bases between the germline ends. Germline-derived CDR1 and CDR2 are MGHRA and YSYEKL. The CDR3 nucleotides read TGCGCCAGCAGCCTACACGTTGCGGTCTCCTACAATGAGCAGTTCTTC. This gives the protein CASSLHVAVSYNEQFF.

The V gene is TRBV9, the J gene TRBJ1-5, with unresolved D. In germline, CDR1 is SGDLS, CDR2 YYNGEE. The CDR3 spans 17 residues. Trimming removed 1 base from V and 7 bases from J, with 21 bases in between. The CDR3 coding sequence is TGTGCCAGCAGCGTAAGGAGGAGATCCGACCCCCCGCAGCCCCAGCATTTT. Translating gives CASSVRRRSDPPQPQHF.

The V gene is TRBV2, the J gene TRBJ1-2; TRBD1 matches at 8 bases. Germline V gene data show CDR1 as SNHLY and CDR2 as FYNNEI. The CDR3 is made up of 12 amino acids. V gave up 5 bases and J gave up 6 bases; unmatched junction bases: 2. The CDR3 sequence: CASSQTGDGYTF. The CDR3 DNA reads as TGTGCCAGCAGTCAGACAGGGGATGGCTACACCTTC. Full variable domain (remainder filled in from reference TRBV2 and TRBJ1-2): EPEVTQTPSHQVTQMGQEVILRCVPISNHLYFYWYRQILGQKVEFLVSFYNNEISEKSEIFDDQFSVERPDGSNFTLKIRSTKLEDSAMYFCASSQTGDGYTFGSGTRLTVV.

This clone was counted once. V usage is TRBV29-1 and J usage is TRBJ1-2; no reliable D call. The germline gives CDR1 SQVTM, CDR2 ANQGSEA. The V and J ends lost 4 bases and 0 bases respectively, with 6 bases between them. There are 12 residues in the CDR3. CDR3 sequence: CSVGTTNYGYTF. CDR3 DNA: TGCAGCGTTGGAACAACTAACTATGGCTACACCTTC.

This clone showed up just once. The chain has TRBV9 and TRBJ2-1; weak D call: TRBD1 (5 bases). The CDR3 is 16 amino acids. The germline CDR1 and CDR2 sequences are SGDLS and YYNGEE. V dropped 0 bases and J dropped 5 bases, with 15 bases sitting between them. The CDR3 DNA is TGTGCCAGCAGCGTAGAGGGAAGAAGGGGTAACAATGAGCAGTTCTTC. Translating gives CASSVEGRRGNNEQFF.

This chain links TRBV6-4 with TRBJ2-3, with TRBD2 identical over 12 bases. CDR1 is MRHNA and CDR2 is SNTAGT in the germline V gene. Trimming at V came to 4 bases and at J to 4 bases, leaving 0 bases not matched to a gene. This CDR3 comprises 14 residues. Here the CDR3 reads CASSGTSGADTQYF. The CDR3 DNA is TGTGCCAGCAGTGGGACTAGCGGGGCAGATACGCAGTATTTT.

The chain is built from TRBV9 and TRBJ2-7; 8 bases map to TRBD2. With 3 bases clipped from V and 6 bases from J, the junction kept 5 bases outside the gene matches. The CDR3 has 13 residues. Looked up from germline, CDR1 is SGDLS and CDR2 is YYNGEE. The CDR3 protein is CASSGTGGGEQYF. As DNA, the CDR3 is TGTGCCAGCAGCGGGACCGGGGGGGGCGAGCAGTACTTC.

The J gene is TRBJ2-7, the V gene TRBV19, with 7 bases lining up with TRBD2. The CDR3 is made up of 14 amino acids. V lost 5 bases and J lost 3; bases outside the gene matches: 7. Germline lookup yields CDR1 LNHDA and CDR2 SQIVND (reference sequence). The CDR3 sequence: CASSSLPGGYEQYF. In nucleotides, the CDR3 is TGTGCCAGTAGTTCACTACCGGGAGGCTACGAGCAGTACTTC.

The V call is TRBV11-2, the J call TRBJ1-5; 10 nucleotides match TRBD1. The germline V gene encodes CDR1 SGHAT and CDR2 FQNNGV. V gave up 3 bases and J gave up 7 bases; unmatched junction bases: 3. The CDR3 length is 14 residues. CDR3 residues: CASSLDRGIQPQHF. The CDR3 DNA follows: TGTGCCAGCAGCTTGGACAGGGGGATACAGCCCCAGCATTTT.

The chain has TRBV11-3 and TRBJ2-7; TRBD2 matches at 8 bases. V lost 0 bases and J lost 4; bases outside the gene matches: 5. CDR1 is SGHNT and CDR2 is YENEEA in the germline V gene. This CDR3 region has 15 residues. The DNA of the CDR3 is TGTGCCAGCAGCTTAGATCTCCGGGAGGGATACGAGCAGTACTTC. This translates into CASSLDLREGYEQYF. The variable domain in full, completed from reference TRBV11-3 and TRBJ2-7, reads EAGVVQSPRYKIIEKKQPVAFWCNPISGHNTLYWYLQNLGQGPELLIRYENEEAVDDSQLPKDRFSAERLKGVDSTLKIQPAELGDSAVYLCASSLDLREGYEQYFGPGTRLTVT.

This clone appeared a single time. The chain has TRBV2 and TRBJ1-5, with D possibly matching TRBD1 (5 bases). V dropped 3 bases and J dropped 6 bases, with 9 bases sitting between them. The germline V gene encodes CDR1 SNHLY and CDR2 FYNNEI. The CDR3 has 13 residues. DNA for the CDR3: TGTGCCAGCAGTGACAGGGACGTTCAGCCCCAGCATTTT. Amino acids: CASSDRDVQPQHF.

The chain couples TRBV4-1 to TRBJ2-1; 9 nucleotides align to TRBD1. The CDR3 loop spans 16 amino acids. With V trimmed by 1 base and J by 5 bases, 6 bases remained unmatched. CDR1 MGHRA and CDR2 YSYEKL come from the germline V gene. CDR3 sequence reads: CASSQVLDRGNNEQFF. In nucleotides, the CDR3 is TGCGCCAGCAGCCAAGTATTGGACAGGGGAAACAATGAGCAGTTCTTC.

Concerning this clone itself: At one end, the junction sequence differs from germline, possibly due to a read error. The chain combines TRBV2 with TRBJ2-3; D is unclear. Germline V CDR1 and CDR2: SNHLY, FYNNEI. This CDR3 contains 8 residues. DNA for the CDR3: TGTGCCAGCAGTGGAAAAGATTTT. Its translation is CASSGKDF.

This chain uses TRBV6-5 with TRBJ2-1; D not resolved. The CDR3 extends over 15 amino acids. The germline V and J ends were trimmed by 7 bases and 0 bases, with 13 bases remaining between them. The germline gives CDR1 MNHEY, CDR2 SVGAGI. The CDR3 DNA follows: TGTGCCAGCACCCTGACCCGTAGCTCCTACAATGAGCAGTTCTTC. Its protein product is CASTLTRSSYNEQFF.

The genes are TRBV7-2 and TRBJ1-1, with a tentative D call TRBD1 (6 bases). The length of the CDR3 is 13 residues. Trimming cost V 5 bases and J 6 bases, with 13 bases left between them. CDR1 and CDR2 (germline): SGHTA, FQGNSA. The CDR3 protein is CASSLRGRAEAFF. CDR3 nucleotides: TGTGCCAGCAGCCTCAGGGGTAGGGCTGAAGCTTTCTTT.

CDR3 residues: CASSPTGLGNQPQHF. Here the CDR3 DNA reads TGTGCCAGCTCGCCTACAGGCCTAGGGAATCAGCCCCAGCATTTT. The chain is built from TRBV18 and TRBJ1-5; TRBD1 is a possible D gene (5 bases). V dropped 6 bases and J dropped 4 bases, with 16 bases sitting between them. The CDR3 is 15 residues long. From germline, CDR1 is KGHSH and CDR2 LQKENI.